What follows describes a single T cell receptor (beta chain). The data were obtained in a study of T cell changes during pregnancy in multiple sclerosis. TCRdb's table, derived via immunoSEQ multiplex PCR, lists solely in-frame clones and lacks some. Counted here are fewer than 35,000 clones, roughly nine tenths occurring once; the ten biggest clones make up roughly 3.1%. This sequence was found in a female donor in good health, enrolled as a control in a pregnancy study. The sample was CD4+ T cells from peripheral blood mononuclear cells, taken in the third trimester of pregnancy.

The CDR3: CASSRNRGMNTEAFF. In DNA, the CDR3 is TGTGCCAGCAGTAGAAACAGGGGGATGAACACTGAAGCTTTCTTT. The V gene is TRBV27, the J gene TRBJ1-1, with TRBD1 matching 8 bases. Losses at the gene ends were 5 bases for V and 0 bases for J; bases not matched to a gene: 5. CDR1 is MNHEY and CDR2 is SMNVEV in the germline V gene (reference sequence). This CDR3 is 15 amino acids long.